Each of the 27 T cell receptor beta chains below was sequenced from the same sample in a study of cytomegalovirus exposure and HLA in healthy donors. Amplification used 60 Vbeta primers and 13 Jbeta primers. Assay used: immunoSEQ multiplex PCR; TCRdb lists only in-frame clones, some missing. The sample carries 150,000 to 200,000 clones, 60% to 80% recorded once. Material: PBMCs. All receptors come from a man aged 40-49 years in good health and CMV-seronegative.

The CDR3 nucleotides are TGTGCCAGCAGCTTAGCGGGGGGGCGGGAGCAGTACTTC. It specifies CASSLAGGREQYF. The V and J genes are TRBV7-2 and TRBJ2-5; tentatively, D is TRBD2 (7 bases). There are 13 residues in the CDR3. Looked up from germline, CDR1 is SGHTA and CDR2 is FQGNSA. V was trimmed by 0 bases and J by 11 bases, leaving 13 bases between them.

The gene calls are TRBV7-2 and TRBJ1-2, with TRBD1 identical over 10 bases. The J segment lost 2 bases and the V segment lost 6 bases, leaving 6 bases of the junction unmatched. CDR1 SGHTA and CDR2 FQGNSA come from the germline V gene. The CDR3 is 15 residues long. The CDR3 sequence: CASRVPGQGNYGYTF. In DNA, the CDR3 is TGTGCCAGCAGGGTACCGGGACAGGGGAACTATGGCTACACCTTC.

The chain employs TRBV29-1 and TRBJ1-2; D perhaps matches TRBD1 (6 bases). Deletions cut 4 bases from V and 6 bases from J, with 18 bases between. CDR3 size: 14 residues. CDR1 and CDR2 from the germline V gene are SQVTM and ANQGSEA. The CDR3 nucleotides read TGCAGCGTTGGGTCAACAGGGAATCAAGATGGCTACACCTTC. Protein: CSVGSTGNQDGYTF.

DNA of the CDR3: TGTGCCAGCAGCAATCCGGGACAGGGAATGGATGAGCAGTTCTTC. Translating gives CASSNPGQGMDEQFF. J is TRBJ2-1 and V is TRBV27; 9 nucleotides align to TRBD1. The CDR3 loop spans 15 amino acids. V lost 6 bases and J lost 8; bases outside the gene matches: 11. Germline CDR1 reads MNHEY; CDR2 reads SMNVEV (reference sequence).

The gene calls are TRBV29-1 and TRBJ1-2, with D possibly TRBD1 on 6 matching bases. Germline assignment: CDR1 SQVTM and CDR2 ANQGSEA. Trimming took 5 bases from V and 12 from J, leaving 22 bases between them. This CDR3 contains 13 residues. CDR3 in amino acids: CSVTDEQGRKNTF. The CDR3 DNA is TGCAGCGTTACCGATGAACAGGGTCGGAAAAACACCTTC. The full variable domain, in which reference TRBV29-1 and TRBJ1-2 provide the parts outside the CDR3, is SAVISQKPSRDICQRGTSLTIQCQVDSQVTMMFWYRQQPGQSLTLIATANQGSEATYESGFVIDKFPISRPNLTFSTLTVSNMSPEDSSIYLCSVTDEQGRKNTFGSGTRLTVV.

With respect to this clone: At one end the junction does not follow the germline gene, possibly because of a read error. The chain couples TRBV7-9 to TRBJ2-7; possible D gene TRBD2, 6 bases. The V gene's germline CDR1 is SEHNR and CDR2 FQNEAQ (reference sequence). CDR3 length: 13 residues. The CDR3, as DNA: TGTTCCAGCAGCATGACGGGGGTGAACGAGCAGTACTTC. As protein: CSSSMTGVNEQYF.

The chain uses TRBV7-2 and TRBJ2-5, with 13 positions matching TRBD2. The CDR3 is 15 residues long. Germline V gene data show CDR1 as SGHTA and CDR2 as FQGNSA. V dropped 5 bases and J dropped 11; count of bases not matched to a gene: 11. DNA for the CDR3: TGTGCCAGCAGCCCAAGACTAGCGGGGGGAGGGGAGCAGTACTTC. It encodes CASSPRLAGGGEQYF.

This clone appeared a single time. This rearrangement joins TRBV6-4 to TRBJ2-1; 11 nucleotides agree with TRBD2. This CDR3 contains 15 residues. V shed 4 bases and J 9 bases; nucleotides not matched to a gene: 8. CDR1 and CDR2 (germline): MRHNA, SNTAGT. CDR3 nucleotides: TGTGCCAGCAGTGTATTAGCGGGAGGGTATACTGAGCAGTTCTTC. Translated, it gives CASSVLAGGYTEQFF.

This chain joins TRBV5-4 and TRBJ1-2; no reliable D call. V was shortened by 0 bases and J by 8 bases, with 14 bases between the two germline ends. CDR3 length equals 14 residues. CDR1 and CDR2 (germline): SGHNT, YYREEE (reference sequence). The CDR3 coding sequence is TGTGCCAGCAGCTTGGTGGCCTCCTCCGGGGGCTACACCTTC. Encoded protein: CASSLVASSGGYTF.

The genes are TRBV2 and TRBJ2-7, with a possible D match to TRBD1 (6 bases). V was cut by 6 bases and J by 3 bases, with 18 bases left in between. Per the germline V gene, CDR1 is SNHLY and CDR2 is FYNNEI. This CDR3 is built from 15 residues. The CDR3: CASSLGAGTFYEQYF. The CDR3 coding sequence is TGTGCCAGCAGCCTCGGGGCTGGGACATTCTACGAGCAGTACTTC.

CDR3 residues: CASSPGTGWEKLFF. In nucleotides, the CDR3 is TGTGCCAGCAGTCCCGGGACAGGGTGGGAAAAACTGTTTTTT. The V gene is TRBV6-5, the J gene TRBJ1-4; TRBD1 matches 9 bases. The germline V gene encodes CDR1 MNHEY and CDR2 SVGAGI. The V and J ends lost 5 bases and 8 bases, in that order; junction bases with no gene match: 6. CDR3 length: 14 amino acids.

This chain joins TRBV9 and TRBJ2-1; TRBD2 aligns across 8 bases. The junction had 13 bases not matched to a gene; V was cut back by 4 bases and J by 7 bases. In germline, CDR1 is SGDLS, CDR2 YYNGEE. The CDR3 runs to 16 residues. The CDR3 region has the DNA TGTGCCAGCAGCTCTCGGGCCAGCGGGAGCAGGAATGAGCAGTTCTTC. Translation: CASSSRASGSRNEQFF.

V usage is TRBV10-2 and J usage is TRBJ1-3; 9 bases are a match to TRBD1. The CDR3 is 14 residues long. The trim removed 4 bases at V and 3 bases at J, leaving 1 base unmatched. Germline assignment: CDR1 WSHSY and CDR2 SAAADI. The CDR3 protein is CASSGDRVGNTIYF. The CDR3 DNA reads TGCGCCAGCAGTGGGGACAGGGTTGGAAACACCATATATTTT.

The rearrangement uses TRBV5-4 and TRBJ2-1; 12 nucleotides line up with TRBD2. The germline V gene has CDR1 SGHNT and CDR2 YYREEE (reference sequence). V was clipped by 2 bases and J by 9 bases; unmatched bases: 6. The CDR3 length is 15 residues. The CDR3 loop is CASSFRLAGAGEQFF. The CDR3 nucleotides are TGTGCCAGCAGCTTTAGACTAGCGGGAGCTGGTGAGCAGTTCTTC. Together with reference TRBV5-4 and TRBJ2-1, the CDR3 gives the full variable domain: ETGVTQSPTHLIKTRGQQVTLRCSSQSGHNTVSWYQQALGQGPQFIFQYYREEENGRGNFPPRFSGLQFPNYSSELNVNALELDDSALYLCASSFRLAGAGEQFFGPGTRLTVL.

This chain connects TRBV5-1 to TRBJ2-7; 7 bases map to TRBD2. The V segment lost 2 bases and the J segment 4 bases; nucleotides outside the gene matches: 6. Germline values: CDR1 SGHRS, CDR2 YFSETQ. The CDR3 spans 14 residues. CDR3 sequence reads: CASSLSGVGYEQYF. Written as DNA, the CDR3 is TGCGCCAGCAGCTTAAGCGGGGTTGGGTACGAGCAGTACTTC.

The CDR3 loop is CARAAGGEGTQYF. The CDR3 DNA follows: TGTGCCAGAGCGGCGGGAGGGGAGGGTACGCAGTATTTT. The chain is built from TRBV6-1 and TRBJ2-3; 9 positions match TRBD2. The V and J ends lost 9 bases and 8 bases, in that order; junction bases with no gene match: 9. There are 13 residues in the CDR3. Germline CDR1 and CDR2: MNHNS and SASEGT.

This clone was seen a few times. The chain links TRBV5-1 to TRBJ2-3, with TRBD2 matching over 7 bases. CDR3 length: 15 residues. V gave up 2 bases and J gave up 1 base; unmatched junction bases: 4. Per germline, CDR1 SGHRS and CDR2 YFSETQ. CDR3 residues: CASSFSLAGTDTQYF. CDR3 bases: TGCGCCAGCAGCTTCAGCCTAGCGGGCACAGATACGCAGTATTTT.

In its sample, this clone was seen a few times. This sequence joins TRBV9 and TRBJ1-4; 9 bases align to TRBD1. CDR1 is SGDLS and CDR2 is YYNGEE in the germline V gene. The V gene end was trimmed by 0 bases and the J gene end by 7 bases; junction bases not matched to a gene: 13. The CDR3 extends over 18 amino acids. The CDR3 region is CASSVALSQTGGFEKLFF. Here the CDR3 DNA reads TGTGCCAGCAGCGTAGCCCTCTCTCAGACAGGGGGTTTTGAAAAACTGTTTTTT.

In DNA form, the CDR3 reads TGTGCCAGCAGCGGAGAGCGGGAGCAGTACTTC. It encodes CASSGEREQYF. This chain joins TRBV9 and TRBJ2-7; TRBD2 might be the D (5 bases). V gave up 3 bases and J gave up 7 bases, with 8 bases separating them. This CDR3 spans 11 amino acids. CDR1 SGDLS and CDR2 YYNGEE come from the germline V gene.

The V and J genes are TRBV21-1 and TRBJ2-7; the tabulated D call, TRBD1, remains unverified against the DNA. TRBV21-1 is classified as a pseudogene. This CDR3 comprises 12 residues. CDR3 region: CASSLDNYEQYF. The CDR3 DNA sequence: TGTGCCAGCAGCTTGGACAACTACGAGCAGTACTTC.

This clone was picked up a small number of times. This chain uses TRBV6-1 with TRBJ1-5; 7 bases are shared with TRBD1. The J segment lost 6 bases and the V segment lost 6 bases, leaving 8 bases of the junction unmatched. In germline, CDR1 is MNHNS, CDR2 SASEGT. CDR3 length: 14 residues. The CDR3 nucleotides read TGTGCCAGCAGGCGCGGACAGGAAGGTCAGCCCCAGCATTTT. Translated: CASRRGQEGQPQHF.

The gene calls are TRBV5-8 and TRBJ2-1; 7 nucleotides agree with TRBD1. With V trimmed by 6 bases and J by 1 base, 4 bases remained unmatched. Germline V gene data show CDR1 as SGHTS and CDR2 as YDEGEE. The CDR3 length is 14 residues. The CDR3 DNA sequence: TGTGCCAGCAAACAGGGGTTATCCTACAATGAGCAGTTCTTC. It specifies CASKQGLSYNEQFF. The full variable domain, with the rest looked up from reference TRBV5-8 and TRBJ2-1, is EAGVTQSPTHLIKTRGQQATLRCSPISGHTSVYWYQQALGLGLQFLLWYDEGEERNRGNFPPRFSGRQFPNYSSELNVNALELEDSALYLCASKQGLSYNEQFFGPGTRLTVL.

The chain links TRBV30 to TRBJ1-5, with 7 bases identical to TRBD1. Germline V lookup: CDR1 GTSNPN, CDR2 SVGIG (reference sequence). Unmatched junction bases numbered 5, after V lost 1 base and J lost 2 bases. The CDR3 is 15 amino acids. The CDR3 DNA is TGTGCCTGGAGTGGGACCGGACAGGGCAATCAGCCCCAGCATTTT. Protein: CAWSGTGQGNQPQHF.

The chain has TRBV6-1 and TRBJ1-5; no clear D gene. The CDR3 length is 17 residues. Germline values: CDR1 MNHNS, CDR2 SASEGT. The V end was cut by 1 base, the J end by 2 bases, with 15 bases between. CDR3 sequence (DNA): TGTGCCAGCAGTGAAGATTCGAGAGGGTCGGGCAATCAGCCCCAGCATTTT. Translated: CASSEDSRGSGNQPQHF.

This rearrangement joins TRBV6-1 to TRBJ2-7; 10 bases match TRBD2. J gave up 1 base and V 5 bases, and 2 bases lay outside the gene matches. The CDR3 contains 14 residues. Germline lookup yields CDR1 MNHNS and CDR2 SASEGT. The CDR3 DNA reads TGTGCCAGCAGTATAGCGGGGGGTTCCTACGAGCAGTACTTC. This encodes CASSIAGGSYEQYF.

In its sample, this clone was seen a few times. The rearrangement uses TRBV2 and TRBJ1-1; 7 bases agree with TRBD1. Per germline, CDR1 SNHLY and CDR2 FYNNEI. The J segment lost 0 bases and the V segment lost 5 bases, leaving 3 bases of the junction unmatched. The CDR3 extends over 14 amino acids. CDR3 DNA sequence: TGTGCCAGCAGTTGGACAGGAATGAACACTGAAGCTTTCTTT. It is translated as CASSWTGMNTEAFF.

The chain combines TRBV5-4 with TRBJ2-3; TRBD2 agrees at 10 bases. Germline CDR1 and CDR2: SGHNT and YYREEE (reference sequence). The CDR3 spans 14 residues. The junction had 3 bases not matched to a gene; V was cut back by 4 bases and J by 4 bases. DNA for the CDR3: TGTGCCAGCAGCAGAAGCGGGGGGGCAGATACGCAGTATTTT. Amino acid sequence: CASSRSGGADTQYF.